This passage covers 7 T cell receptor beta chains from one sample sequenced in a study of OX40 agonist ivuxolimab in advanced cancers. The repertoire was sequenced with immunoSEQ multiplex PCR; TCRdb's copy has only in-frame clones and lacks some. The table shows 20,000 to 25,000 clones, with approximately 80% occurring only once. The sequences come from CD4+ or CD8+ T cells sorted from blood, collected in a trial of the OX40 agonist ivuxolimab. These TCRs come from an adult with an advanced solid tumor such as melanoma, head and neck, liver or kidney cancer.

The chain links TRBV13 to TRBJ2-7; a possible D gene is TRBD2 (6 bases). The CDR3 contains 16 residues. Germline V lookup: CDR1 PRHDT, CDR2 FYEKMQ (reference sequence). V was clipped by 0 bases and J by 2 bases, with 14 bases between them. CDR3 sequence reads: CASSLGPRDSAYEQYF. The CDR3 DNA reads TGTGCCAGCAGCTTAGGCCCACGGGACTCCGCCTACGAGCAGTACTTC. Combining the CDR3 with reference TRBV13 and TRBJ2-7 gives the whole variable domain AAGVIQSPRHLIKEKRETATLKCYPIPRHDTVYWYQQGPGQDPQFLISFYEKMQSDKGSIPDRFSAQQFSDYHSELNMSSLELGDSALYFCASSLGPRDSAYEQYFGPGTRLTVT.

V gene TRBV7-9 combines with J gene TRBJ1-4, with D maybe TRBD1 (5 bases). The CDR3 is 12 amino acids. V dropped 4 bases and J dropped 10 bases, with 10 bases sitting between them. The germline gives CDR1 SEHNR, CDR2 FQNEAQ (reference sequence). The CDR3 spells CASSSGEGKLFF. The CDR3, as DNA: TGTGCCAGCAGCTCGGGGGAAGGAAAACTGTTTTTT.

The chain combines TRBV6-5 with TRBJ1-2, with TRBD1 as a possible D gene (5 bases). Germline V gene lookup returns CDR1 MNHEY and CDR2 SVGAGI. V was pared by 2 bases and J by 5 bases, with 15 bases between. CDR3 length: 15 amino acids. The CDR3 region is CASSYAEGRLYGYTF. The DNA of the CDR3 is TGTGCCAGCAGTTACGCGGAGGGGCGGCTATATGGCTACACCTTC.

The V and J genes are TRBV7-8 and TRBJ2-7; 7 bases agree with TRBD1. Germline CDR1 is SGHVS and CDR2 is FQNEAQ. Trimming cost V 4 bases and J 3 bases; bases outside gene matches: 9. CDR3 length equals 15 residues. The CDR3 reads CASSSRQGSNYEQYF. The CDR3 DNA reads as TGTGCCAGCAGCTCCCGACAGGGATCCAACTACGAGCAGTACTTC.

V gene TRBV4-2 combines with J gene TRBJ1-5, with TRBD1 as a possible D gene (5 bases). This CDR3 region has 16 residues. Germline values: CDR1 LGHNA, CDR2 YNFKEQ. Trimming removed 0 bases at V and 7 bases at J, with 16 bases between. The CDR3 coding sequence is TGTGCCAGCAGCCAAGATAGGATGGGGGTAGAACAGCCCCAGCATTTT. Residues: CASSQDRMGVEQPQHF.

Points on this clone: The junction shows a germline mismatch at one end, possibly a read error. The chain has TRBV11-2 and TRBJ2-7; D tentatively fits TRBD1 or TRBD2 (5 bases each). This CDR3 has 14 amino acids. Germline-derived CDR1 and CDR2 are SGHAT and FQNNGV. In DNA form, the CDR3 reads TGTACCAGCAGCCACCCGGGGCGCGGGTACGAGCAGTACTTC. It is translated as CTSSHPGRGYEQYF.

V usage is TRBV9 and J usage is TRBJ1-3; D not certain. Deletions cut 7 bases from V and 2 bases from J, with 16 bases between. The length of the CDR3 is 15 residues. Germline V gene sequence: CDR1 SGDLS, CDR2 YYNGEE. The CDR3 loop is CASGDGYGPGNTIYF. Written as DNA, the CDR3 is TGTGCCAGCGGTGACGGTTATGGTCCTGGAAACACCATATATTTT.